What follows are 9 T cell receptor beta chains derived from one specimen sequenced in a study of T cell responses to AZD1222 COVID-19 vaccine. This table comes from immunoSEQ multiplex PCR, and its TCRdb copy is limited to in-frame clones, with some not included. The table lists 90,000 to 150,000 clones, about nine tenths of them singletons, with 2.4% in the top ten. The source material was peripheral blood, sampled on day 0 of AZD1222 vaccination. The receptors stem from an adult in good health.

The J gene is TRBJ2-3, the V gene TRBV27, with a tentative D call TRBD2 (5 bases). The CDR3 contains 15 residues. Trimming shortened V by 2 bases and J by 1 base, and 10 bases separated the two germline ends. The germline gives CDR1 MNHEY, CDR2 SMNVEV (reference sequence). CDR3 coding DNA: TGTGCCAGCAGTTTAATTGGACTCCGCACAGATACGCAGTATTTT. Translating it yields CASSLIGLRTDTQYF.

The chain links TRBV7-9 to TRBJ1-2, with D unresolved. The germline V gene encodes CDR1 SEHNR and CDR2 FQNEAQ (reference sequence). CDR3 length: 13 residues. V lost 5 bases, J lost 6 bases, and 13 bases lay in between. In DNA form, the CDR3 reads TGTGCCAGCAGCCCCCGAGAGGGCAATGGCTACACCTTC. This codes for CASSPREGNGYTF.

This clone was seen a few times. This sequence joins TRBV5-5 and TRBJ1-5; 8 nucleotides match TRBD1. CDR1 and CDR2 from the germline V gene are SGHKS and YYEKEE (reference sequence). The CDR3 runs 15 residues. After removal of 1 base from V and 9 bases from J, the junction contained 9 bases not matched to a gene. Written as DNA, the CDR3 is TGTGCCAGCAGCTTGACCGGACAGGGTTGGTTGCCCCAGCATTTT. This codes for CASSLTGQGWLPQHF.

This sequence joins TRBV19 and TRBJ1-2; D is unresolved. V was clipped by 3 bases and J by 4 bases, with 15 bases between them. The CDR3 covers 15 residues. Germline lookup yields CDR1 LNHDA and CDR2 SQIVND (reference sequence). This chain's CDR3 is CASSILNGEGYGYTF. The CDR3 DNA reads TGTGCCAGTAGTATTCTGAACGGAGAGGGCTATGGCTACACCTTC. The full variable domain, completed using reference TRBV19 and TRBJ1-2, is DGGITQSPKYLFRKEGQNVTLSCEQNLNHDAMYWYRQDPGQGLRLIYYSQIVNDFQKGDIAEGYSVSREKKESFPLTVTSAQKNPTAFYLCASSILNGEGYGYTFGSGTRLTVV.

This sequence joins TRBV7-3 and TRBJ2-3, with TRBD2 matching over 10 bases. The trim removed 5 bases at V and 2 bases at J, leaving 4 bases unmatched. CDR3 size: 15 residues. Germline V lookup: CDR1 SGHTA, CDR2 FQGTGA. This chain's CDR3 is CASSPGTSVTDTQYF. The DNA of the CDR3 is TGTGCCAGCAGCCCCGGGACTAGCGTCACAGATACGCAGTATTTT.

The chain employs TRBV27 and TRBJ1-5; D may be TRBD1 (6 bases). This CDR3 has 16 amino acids. Germline CDR1 and CDR2: MNHEY and SMNVEV (reference sequence). Trimming left V 0 bases short and J 6 bases short, with 15 bases between. The CDR3 spells CASSLSGGGVAQPQHF. The CDR3 nucleotides read TGTGCCAGCAGTTTATCAGGAGGGGGAGTTGCTCAGCCCCAGCATTTT.

This chain joins TRBV10-3 and TRBJ2-1; maybe TRBD2 (7 bases). This CDR3 region has 12 residues. Germline CDR1 is ENHRY and CDR2 is SYGVKD. With 11 bases removed from V and 8 bases from J, the gap between germline ends came to 16 bases. CDR3 in amino acids: CAARGAGDEQFF. In nucleotides, the CDR3 is TGTGCCGCACGGGGGGCGGGGGATGAGCAGTTCTTC.

V is TRBV3-1 (or the pseudogene TRBV3-2) and J is TRBJ2-7, with D tentatively TRBD2 (5 bases). The CDR3 extends over 15 amino acids. Germline V lookup: CDR1 LGHDT, CDR2 YNNKEL (reference sequence). Between the trimmed V and J ends, which lost 0 bases and 2 bases, there was a span of 11 bases. Here the CDR3 DNA reads TGTGCCAGCAGCCAAGATCCCAGCGGACCCTACGAGCAGTACTTC. This sequence encodes CASSQDPSGPYEQYF.

This chain connects TRBV2 to TRBJ2-1; 12 bases map to TRBD2. The junction had 0 bases not matched to a gene; V was cut back by 4 bases and J by 2 bases. The CDR3 is 15 residues long. Germline V gene data show CDR1 as SNHLY and CDR2 as FYNNEI. The CDR3 region has the DNA TGTGCCAGCAGTGGGACTAGCGGGACCTACAATGAGCAGTTCTTC. Translated, it gives CASSGTSGTYNEQFF.